The 23 T cell receptor beta chains below all came from one sample that was sequenced in a study of blood T cell repertoires in COVID-19. The assay was immunoSEQ multiplex PCR, and TCRdb's table has in-frame clones only and misses some. The profile shows more than 200,000 clones, 88% of them singletons. Sequenced input: peripheral blood. Receptors originate from a human donor in a cohort sampled during active COVID-19.

V usage is TRBV28 and J usage is TRBJ2-3; 11 nucleotides line up with TRBD2. This CDR3 is 15 amino acids long. Per the germline V gene, CDR1 is MDHEN and CDR2 is SYDVKM. V shed 2 bases, J shed 6 bases, and the junction held 4 bases outside the gene matches. Here the CDR3 DNA reads TGTGCCAGCAGTTTAGAGACTAGCGGGAAGGATACGCAGTATTTT. Its translation is CASSLETSGKDTQYF.

The chain recombines TRBV6-5 with TRBJ1-4, with D perhaps TRBD1 (6 bases). Trimming removed 0 bases from V and 12 bases from J, with 8 bases in between. The germline V gene has CDR1 MNHEY and CDR2 SVGAGI. The CDR3 is 12 amino acids. The DNA for the CDR3 is TGTGCCAGCAGTTACTCGGGGGCGGAACTGTTTTTT. Protein: CASSYSGAELFF.

The chain carries TRBV4-3 and TRBJ2-1; unclear D gene. CDR3 size: 15 residues. Trimming stripped 1 base from V and 11 bases from J, with 18 bases between. Germline CDR1 LGHNA, CDR2 YSLEER. The CDR3 region is CASSQGLSGNLKQFF. Written as DNA, the CDR3 is TGCGCCAGCAGCCAAGGCCTCTCGGGTAATCTGAAGCAGTTCTTC.

The rearrangement links TRBV9 to TRBJ1-1; perhaps TRBD1 as D (5 bases). The V end lost 3 bases, the J end lost 3 bases, and 9 bases lay between the germline ends. The germline V gene encodes CDR1 SGDLS and CDR2 YYNGEE. This CDR3 region has 13 residues. The CDR3 DNA is TGTGCCAGCAGCGCGACAGCATACACTGAAGCTTTCTTT. Translating gives CASSATAYTEAFF.

The table lists this clone with a few counts. This chain connects TRBV6-6 to TRBJ1-1; 7 bases map to TRBD1. Germline-derived CDR1 and CDR2 are MNHNY and SVGAGI (reference sequence). The trim removed 2 bases at V and 4 bases at J, leaving 4 bases unmatched. The length of the CDR3 is 14 residues. CDR3 in amino acids: CASSYRGRLTEAFF. As DNA, the CDR3 is TGTGCCAGCAGTTACAGGGGGCGCCTCACTGAAGCTTTCTTT.

This chain uses TRBV7-2 with TRBJ2-1; 8 nucleotides match TRBD2. The trim removed 5 bases at V and 10 bases at J, leaving 7 bases unmatched. Germline assignment: CDR1 SGHTA and CDR2 FQGNSA. The CDR3 has 13 amino acids. The CDR3 sequence is CASSPGLAGEQFF. The CDR3 coding sequence is TGTGCCAGCAGCCCAGGACTAGCTGGGGAGCAGTTCTTC.

V and J are TRBV2 and TRBJ2-5, with D maybe TRBD1 (5 bases). The V and J ends lost 7 bases and 4 bases respectively, with 13 bases between them. The germline V gene encodes CDR1 SNHLY and CDR2 FYNNEI. CDR3 length: 13 residues. This chain's CDR3 is CASIKVGAETQYF. The CDR3, as DNA: TGTGCCAGCATCAAGGTTGGGGCAGAGACCCAGTACTTC.

This clone was counted a few times. V usage is TRBV25-1 and J usage is TRBJ2-7; 7 bases agree with TRBD1. This CDR3 has 15 residues. Losses at the gene ends were 2 bases for V and 7 bases for J; bases not matched to a gene: 11. Germline V gives CDR1 MGHDK, CDR2 SYGVNS. As DNA, the CDR3 is TGTGCCAGCAGTGAACGCCAGGGGGTAACCGGGGAGCAGTACTTC. Its protein is CASSERQGVTGEQYF.

The chain uses TRBV5-1 and TRBJ2-7; 7 bases map to TRBD1. This CDR3 region has 14 residues. V shed 6 bases and J 4 bases; nucleotides not matched to a gene: 10. Per the germline V gene, CDR1 is SGHRS and CDR2 is YFSETQ. CDR3 protein: CASNFRQGSYEQYF. In nucleotides, the CDR3 is TGCGCCAGCAACTTCCGACAGGGCTCGTACGAGCAGTACTTC.

The rearrangement joins TRBV5-7 to TRBJ2-7; a weak D match, TRBD1 (6 bases). TRBV5-7 is labeled an ORF, and its function is uncertain. CDR3 size: 14 residues. Trimming took off 0 bases at V and 4 bases at J, with 11 bases between the two ends. Written as DNA, the CDR3 is TGTGCCAGCAGCTTGGGCGAGCAGGGGTACGAGCAGTACTTC. Translation gives CASSLGEQGYEQYF.

The chain uses TRBV4-3 and TRBJ2-7, with D tentatively TRBD2 (5 bases). The CDR3 is 14 amino acids. Germline V lookup: CDR1 LGHNA, CDR2 YSLEER. The V and J ends lost 1 base and 2 bases respectively, with 9 bases between them. The CDR3 region is CASSQGRETYEQYF. The DNA of the CDR3 is TGCGCCAGCAGCCAAGGTAGGGAGACCTACGAGCAGTACTTC.

The V call is TRBV2, the J call TRBJ1-2; 10 bases match TRBD1. The CDR3 spans 16 residues. Germline V gene data show CDR1 as SNHLY and CDR2 as FYNNEI. Unmatched junction bases numbered 11, after V lost 6 bases and J lost 4 bases. CDR3 in DNA: TGTGCCAGCAGCCCCCTACCGACAGGGGGCCTCTATGGCTACACCTTC. It encodes CASSPLPTGGLYGYTF.

The chain employs TRBV7-2 and TRBJ2-1, with 9 bases that match TRBD2. V lost 1 base and J lost 5; bases outside the gene matches: 3. The CDR3 consists of 15 residues. The germline V gene encodes CDR1 SGHTA and CDR2 FQGNSA. The CDR3 loop is CASSLDSGRDNEQFF. Written as DNA, the CDR3 is TGTGCCAGCAGCTTAGATAGCGGGAGAGACAATGAGCAGTTCTTC.

Here the CDR3 reads CASTMNTEAFF. The CDR3 nucleotides are TGTGCCAGTACAATGAACACTGAAGCTTTCTTT. The genes are TRBV19 and TRBJ1-1; D remains ambiguous. V was trimmed by 7 bases and J by 0 bases, leaving 3 bases between them. The germline CDR1 and CDR2 sequences are LNHDA and SQIVND (reference sequence). CDR3 size: 11 residues.

CDR3 DNA: TGTGCCAGCAGCTCTACCCCAGGACAGACTTCTAACTATGGCTACACCTTC. The encoded protein is CASSSTPGQTSNYGYTF. The rearrangement joins TRBV7-6 to TRBJ1-2, with a possible D match to TRBD1 (6 bases). Germline CDR1 and CDR2: SGHVS and FNYEAQ. This CDR3 spans 17 amino acids. V lost 4 bases, J lost 0 bases, and 18 bases lay in between.

The chain recombines TRBV7-3 with TRBJ2-1; 11 bases agree with TRBD2. Looked up from germline, CDR1 is SGHTA and CDR2 is FQGTGA. V shed 4 bases, J shed 0 bases, and the junction held 11 bases outside the gene matches. The CDR3 runs to 19 residues. The CDR3 DNA sequence: TGTGCCAGCAGCTCTCTGACTAGCGGGACCCCCAGCTCCTACAATGAGCAGTTCTTC. It specifies CASSSLTSGTPSSYNEQFF.

The chain carries TRBV2 and TRBJ2-7; TRBD1 might be the D (5 bases). V was cut by 6 bases and J by 3 bases, with 9 bases left in between. Germline CDR1 SNHLY, CDR2 FYNNEI. The CDR3 runs 12 residues. The CDR3 region is CASRRQSYEQYF. CDR3 sequence (DNA): TGTGCCAGCAGAAGACAGAGCTACGAGCAGTACTTC.

V and J are TRBV9 and TRBJ1-6; weak D call: TRBD1 (6 bases). V lost 4 bases and J 7 bases, leaving 9 bases between the germline ends. The CDR3 length is 13 residues. Germline V gene sequence: CDR1 SGDLS, CDR2 YYNGEE. CDR3 loop: CASSWGRNSPLHF. CDR3 coding DNA: TGTGCCAGCAGCTGGGGGCGCAATTCACCCCTCCACTTT.

V and J are TRBV19 and TRBJ2-7; D is undetermined. The CDR3 contains 11 residues. Trimming removed 4 bases from V and 3 bases from J, with 4 bases in between. CDR1 and CDR2 (germline): LNHDA, SQIVND (reference sequence). The CDR3 DNA reads as TGTGCCAGTAGTACCGGCTACGAGCAGTACTTC. It encodes CASSTGYEQYF.

The CDR3, as DNA: TGCAGCGTTGCAGGGGCGCGTGGCTACACCTTC. This gives the protein CSVAGARGYTF. This chain links TRBV29-1 with TRBJ1-2, with D perhaps TRBD1 (6 bases). Between the trimmed V and J ends, which lost 4 bases and 7 bases, there was a span of 10 bases. The CDR3 covers 11 residues. Germline V gene lookup returns CDR1 SQVTM and CDR2 ANQGSEA. Full variable domain (missing parts from reference TRBV29-1 and TRBJ1-2): SAVISQKPSRDICQRGTSLTIQCQVDSQVTMMFWYRQQPGQSLTLIATANQGSEATYESGFVIDKFPISRPNLTFSTLTVSNMSPEDSSIYLCSVAGARGYTFGSGTRLTVV.

A single count supports this clone. The chain has TRBV9 and TRBJ1-4; 8 bases line up with TRBD1. Germline values: CDR1 SGDLS, CDR2 YYNGEE. V lost 4 bases and J lost 8; bases outside the gene matches: 7. This CDR3 spans 14 amino acids. The DNA for the CDR3 is TGTGCCAGCAGCAACGACAGGGGCGAGGAAAAACTGTTTTTT. Translating it yields CASSNDRGEEKLFF.

The rearrangement links TRBV29-1 to TRBJ2-1; 11 positions agree with TRBD2. V gave up 4 bases and J gave up 9 bases; unmatched junction bases: 14. Germline V lookup: CDR1 SQVTM, CDR2 ANQGSEA. The CDR3 extends over 16 amino acids. The CDR3 spells CSVVNLAGGVAGEQFF. The CDR3 DNA is TGCAGCGTTGTAAATCTAGCGGGAGGAGTTGCGGGTGAGCAGTTCTTC.

J is TRBJ1-2 and V is TRBV6-1; D possibly corresponds to TRBD1 (6 bases). Germline CDR1 is MNHNS and CDR2 is SASEGT. This CDR3 has 17 amino acids. V was trimmed by 2 bases and J by 4 bases, leaving 20 bases between them. This chain's CDR3 is CASSEFLLAPGAYGYTF. The DNA for the CDR3 is TGTGCCAGCAGTGAATTTTTACTGGCCCCAGGGGCCTATGGCTACACCTTC.